This entry lists 24 T cell receptor beta chains sequenced from one sample in a study of T-cell memory formation after mild COVID-19. TCRdb fed the 5' RACE reads into MiXCR, producing one record per CDR3 protein. In the table there are around 530,000 distinct CDR3 sequences, about a fifth of which are singletons. Material for sequencing was PBMCs or a T cell subset sorted from them (not recorded which). The receptors shown here come from an adult woman who had mild COVID-19 (a few samples of this study predate the infection). Cell type and time point are not known.

This clonotype showed up just a few times. V gene TRBV2 combines with J gene TRBJ1-2; D is ambiguous. CDR1 is SNHLY and CDR2 is FYNNEI in the germline V gene. The CDR3 spans 13 residues. V lost 6 bases and J lost 4, with 12 bases in between. CDR3 coding DNA: TGTGCCAGCAGAGCCGCGGGCGGCTATGGCTACACCTTC. It is translated as CASRAAGGYGYTF.

V is TRBV12-3 or TRBV12-4 and J is TRBJ2-1; D not resolved. Trimming shortened V by 0 bases and J by 3 bases, and 9 bases separated the two germline ends. The CDR3 has 15 amino acids. The CDR3 DNA follows: TGTGCCAGCAGTTTAGCGACGAGAATCTACAATGAGCAGTTCTTC. Encoded protein: CASSLATRIYNEQFF.

This chain links TRBV12-3 or TRBV12-4 with TRBJ1-5; the D gene is possibly TRBD1 (6 bases). Trimming stripped 5 bases from V and 0 bases from J, with 26 bases between. The CDR3 covers 20 residues. Here the CDR3 DNA reads TGTGCCAGCAGTCTTCAAGGACCGGGACCGGTGGGACATAGCAATCAGCCCCAGCATTTT. As protein: CASSLQGPGPVGHSNQPQHF.

The chain links TRBV20-1 to TRBJ1-1; D unresolved. Per the germline V gene, CDR1 is DFQATT and CDR2 is SNEGSKA (reference sequence). The CDR3 runs to 11 residues. CDR3 residues: CSSRLNTEAFF. In nucleotides, the CDR3 is TGCAGCTCCAGGCTGAACACTGAAGCTTTCTTT.

V is TRBV2 and J is TRBJ1-5; D call uncertain. V was clipped by 6 bases and J by 4 bases, with 10 bases between them. Germline loops: CDR1 SNHLY, CDR2 FYNNEI. The CDR3 is 13 residues long. The CDR3 loop reads CASSVSENQPQHF. CDR3 DNA sequence: TGTGCCAGCAGCGTGTCCGAAAATCAGCCCCAGCATTTT. The variable domain in full, with the rest retrieved from reference TRBV2 and TRBJ1-5, is EPEVTQTPSHQVTQMGQEVILRCVPISNHLYFYWYRQILGQKVEFLVSFYNNEISEKSEIFDDQFSVERPDGSNFTLKIRSTKLEDSAMYFCASSVSENQPQHFGDGTRLSIL.

The genes are TRBV7-6 and TRBJ1-1; D remains ambiguous. Deletions cut 5 bases from V and 2 bases from J, with 12 bases between. The CDR3 totals 14 residues. Looked up from germline, CDR1 is SGHVS and CDR2 is FNYEAQ. CDR3 in amino acids: CASSRRWGNTEAFF. CDR3 DNA: TGTGCCAGCAGCCGGCGGTGGGGAAACACTGAAGCTTTCTTT.

The chain combines TRBV12-3 or TRBV12-4 with TRBJ2-1, with unresolved D. The CDR3 covers 11 residues. Trimming took off 6 bases at V and 6 bases at J, with 6 bases between the two ends. In nucleotides, the CDR3 is TGTGCCAGCAGGTCTGGCAATGAGCAGTTCTTC. Translating it yields CASRSGNEQFF.

This clonotype showed up many times. This sequence joins TRBV6-6 and TRBJ2-5; D is unresolved. Germline-derived CDR1 and CDR2 are MNHNY and SVGAGI (reference sequence). The CDR3 consists of 13 residues. V gave up 4 bases and J gave up 5 bases, with 11 bases separating them. The CDR3: CASSFQLVETQYF. The CDR3 DNA is TGTGCCAGCAGTTTCCAGCTAGTCGAGACCCAGTACTTC.

J is TRBJ2-7 and V is TRBV9; D not certain. CDR1 SGDLS and CDR2 YYNGEE come from the germline V gene. V shed 0 bases and J shed 0 bases, with 13 bases lying between them. CDR3 length equals 16 residues. The CDR3 is CASSVDARLSSYEQYF. Written as DNA, the CDR3 is TGTGCCAGCAGCGTAGATGCGCGGTTGAGCTCCTACGAGCAGTACTTC.

The chain joins TRBV21-1 to TRBJ2-2; the table's D call, TRBD2, has no DNA check behind it. TRBV21-1 is marked as a pseudogene. This CDR3 comprises 18 residues. The DNA for the CDR3 is TGTGCCAGCAGCGATAGGACTAGCGGCAGAACGAACACCGGGGAGCTGTTTTTT. This sequence encodes CASSDRTSGRTNTGELFF.

This clonotype was seen a few times. The V gene is TRBV5-1, the J gene TRBJ2-5; D might be TRBD1 or TRBD2, each matching 7 bases. The CDR3 totals 17 residues. Germline values: CDR1 SGHRS, CDR2 YFSETQ. With 7 bases removed from V and 2 bases from J, the gap between germline ends came to 24 bases. This chain's CDR3 is CASQKLTGGTEQETQYF. CDR3 in DNA: TGCGCCAGCCAAAAACTTACCGGGGGGACAGAACAAGAGACCCAGTACTTC.

The V and J genes are TRBV7-2 and TRBJ2-5; D gene unclear. The CDR3 length is 14 residues. V lost 6 bases, J lost 0 bases, and 11 bases lay in between. CDR1 is SGHTA and CDR2 is FQGNSA in the germline V gene. CDR3 sequence (DNA): TGTGCCAGCAGACCAACTAAGTACCAAGAGACCCAGTACTTC. As protein: CASRPTKYQETQYF.

The V call is TRBV20-1, the J call TRBJ2-3, with unresolved D. Germline CDR1 DFQATT, CDR2 SNEGSKA (reference sequence). V was cut by 3 bases and J by 6 bases, with 10 bases left in between. The CDR3 extends over 12 amino acids. The CDR3 nucleotides read TGCAGTGCTAGTTATGGAGCGGATACGCAGTATTTT. Translated, it gives CSASYGADTQYF.

There are a few counts of this clonotype. V usage is TRBV11-2 and J usage is TRBJ1-2; unclear D gene. Looked up from germline, CDR1 is SGHAT and CDR2 is FQNNGV. Trimming pared 0 bases from V and 8 bases from J, leaving 19 bases between. The CDR3 runs to 16 residues. The DNA of the CDR3 is TGTGCCAGCAGCTTAGAGGTAACCGTGGTTTCGGAGGGCTACACCTTC. Its protein product is CASSLEVTVVSEGYTF.

CDR3 sequence (DNA): TGTGCCAGCAGTACTTCAGAAGTTGAGACCCAGTACTTC. This codes for CASSTSEVETQYF. The chain carries TRBV12-3 or TRBV12-4 and TRBJ2-5; the D is unclear. The V and J ends lost 5 bases and 5 bases respectively, with 12 bases between them. This CDR3 has 13 amino acids.

This clonotype was observed a handful of times. The chain links TRBV7-9 to TRBJ2-1; 7 nucleotides line up with TRBD2. Germline trimming cut 5 bases from V and 3 bases from J; bases unmatched to any gene: 13. The CDR3 is made up of 17 amino acids. Germline V gene lookup returns CDR1 SEHNR and CDR2 FQNEAQ (reference sequence). CDR3 sequence (DNA): TGTGCCAGCAGCCGACCGATCGGGACTAACAGCTACAATGAGCAGTTCTTC. Translated, it gives CASSRPIGTNSYNEQFF.

J is TRBJ2-7 and V is TRBV4-2, with D unresolved. The V and J ends lost 3 bases and 4 bases respectively, with 13 bases between them. Germline CDR1 and CDR2: LGHNA and YNFKEQ. The CDR3 consists of 14 residues. CDR3 in amino acids: CASSQSPGSYEQYF. The CDR3 coding sequence is TGTGCCAGCAGCCAGAGTCCCGGGTCATACGAGCAGTACTTC.

This clonotype has ten or more counts. The gene calls are TRBV27 and TRBJ2-7; 8 positions agree with TRBD1. CDR1 is MNHEY, CDR2 SMNVEV, per germline (reference sequence). Trimming removed 6 bases from V and 2 bases from J; junction bases left unmatched: 3. This CDR3 has 13 amino acids. CDR3 in amino acids: CASSWGQAYEQYF. CDR3 in DNA: TGTGCCAGCAGCTGGGGACAGGCCTACGAGCAGTACTTC.

V and J are TRBV7-2 and TRBJ1-1, with TRBD1 identical over 8 bases. The length of the CDR3 is 14 residues. Unmatched junction bases numbered 4, after V lost 3 bases and J lost 4 bases. Germline assignment: CDR1 SGHTA and CDR2 FQGNSA. CDR3 protein: CASSFIGQGTEAFF. In nucleotides, the CDR3 is TGTGCCAGCAGCTTTATCGGACAGGGCACTGAAGCTTTCTTT.

The V gene is TRBV12-3 or TRBV12-4, the J gene TRBJ1-5; D not certain. V was shortened by 6 bases and J by 7 bases, with 13 bases between the two germline ends. The CDR3 consists of 13 residues. The DNA for the CDR3 is TGTGCCAGCAGCGAGCAGGTGGGCCAGCCCCAGCATTTT. Its protein product is CASSEQVGQPQHF.

The chain recombines TRBV2 with TRBJ2-3; 7 nucleotides line up with TRBD1. The CDR3 has 14 residues. V was clipped by 7 bases and J by 4 bases; unmatched bases: 8. In germline, CDR1 is SNHLY, CDR2 FYNNEI. CDR3 sequence reads: CASTFLGGADTQYF. CDR3 bases: TGTGCCAGCACCTTCCTAGGGGGCGCAGATACGCAGTATTTT.

This clonotype was detected ten times or more. V usage is TRBV7-2 and J usage is TRBJ2-7; D unclear. Germline CDR1 and CDR2: SGHTA and FQGNSA. The ends were cut back, 6 bases at V and 0 bases at J, with 6 bases in the middle. The CDR3 has 12 amino acids. The CDR3 loop reads CASSSISYEQYF. The CDR3 DNA follows: TGTGCCAGCAGTTCCATCTCCTACGAGCAGTACTTC.

The V and J genes are TRBV4-1 and TRBJ2-2; D perhaps matches TRBD2 (6 bases). Germline V CDR1 and CDR2: MGHRA, YSYEKL. This CDR3 has 18 residues. V gave up 5 bases and J gave up 7 bases, with 26 bases separating them. The CDR3 is CASSFYRPGLDFSGELFF. CDR3 in DNA: TGCGCCAGCAGCTTCTACCGACCGGGACTCGACTTTAGCGGGGAGCTGTTTTTT.

The sample holds a few counts of this clonotype. The chain carries TRBV20-1 and TRBJ2-1; the D is unclear. The germline V gene encodes CDR1 DFQATT and CDR2 SNEGSKA (reference sequence). V lost 3 bases to trimming and J lost 1 base, with 10 bases between them. This CDR3 is 14 amino acids long. This chain's CDR3 is CSARPRSSYNEQFF. The CDR3 DNA reads as TGCAGTGCTAGGCCGCGATCTTCCTACAATGAGCAGTTCTTC.